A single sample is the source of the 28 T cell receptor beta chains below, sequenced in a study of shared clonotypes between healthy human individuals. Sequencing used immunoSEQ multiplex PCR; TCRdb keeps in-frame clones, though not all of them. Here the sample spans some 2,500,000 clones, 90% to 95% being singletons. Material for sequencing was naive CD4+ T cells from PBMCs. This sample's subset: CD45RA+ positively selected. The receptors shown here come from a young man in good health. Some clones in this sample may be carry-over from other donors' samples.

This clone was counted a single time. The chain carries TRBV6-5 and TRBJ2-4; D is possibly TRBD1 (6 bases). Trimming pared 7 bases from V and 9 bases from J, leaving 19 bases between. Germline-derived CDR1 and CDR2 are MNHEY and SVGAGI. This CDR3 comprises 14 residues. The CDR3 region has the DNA TGTGCCAGCACCGCTTCTCAGGGGCTAGGCATTCAGTACTTC. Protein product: CASTASQGLGIQYF.

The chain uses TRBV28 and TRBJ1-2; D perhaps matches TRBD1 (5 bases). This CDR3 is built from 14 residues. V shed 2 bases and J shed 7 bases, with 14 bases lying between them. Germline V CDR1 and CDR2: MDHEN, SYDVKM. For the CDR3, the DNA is TGTGCCAGCAGTTTAGATGGCAGGGAGGGTGGCTACACCTTC. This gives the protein CASSLDGREGGYTF.

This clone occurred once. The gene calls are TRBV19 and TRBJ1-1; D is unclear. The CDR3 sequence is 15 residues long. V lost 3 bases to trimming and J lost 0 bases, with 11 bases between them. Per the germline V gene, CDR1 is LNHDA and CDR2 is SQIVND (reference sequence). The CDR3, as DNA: TGTGCCAGTAGTATGCGGGGAGTAGTGAACACTGAAGCTTTCTTT. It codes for CASSMRGVVNTEAFF.

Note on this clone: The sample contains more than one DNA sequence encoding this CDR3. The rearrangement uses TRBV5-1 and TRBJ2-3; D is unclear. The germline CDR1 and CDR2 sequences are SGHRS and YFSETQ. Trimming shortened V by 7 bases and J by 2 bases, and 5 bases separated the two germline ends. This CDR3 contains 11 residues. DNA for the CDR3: TGCGCCAGCTCCGACACAGATACGCAGTATTTT. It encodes CASSDTDTQYF.

The CDR3 DNA sequence: TGTGCCACCGAAACGGGCACAGATACGCAGTATTTT. Protein: CATETGTDTQYF. The chain employs TRBV6-1 and TRBJ2-3; D gene unclear. Trimming removed 10 bases at V and 1 base at J, with 9 bases between. CDR1 and CDR2 (germline): MNHNS, SASEGT. The CDR3 loop spans 12 amino acids.

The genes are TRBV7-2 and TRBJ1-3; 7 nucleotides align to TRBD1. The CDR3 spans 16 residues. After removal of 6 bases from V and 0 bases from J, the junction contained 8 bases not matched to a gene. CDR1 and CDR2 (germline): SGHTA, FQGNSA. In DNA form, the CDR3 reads TGTGCCAGCAGTTCGACCGGGACAGTCTCTGGAAACACCATATATTTT. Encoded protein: CASSSTGTVSGNTIYF.

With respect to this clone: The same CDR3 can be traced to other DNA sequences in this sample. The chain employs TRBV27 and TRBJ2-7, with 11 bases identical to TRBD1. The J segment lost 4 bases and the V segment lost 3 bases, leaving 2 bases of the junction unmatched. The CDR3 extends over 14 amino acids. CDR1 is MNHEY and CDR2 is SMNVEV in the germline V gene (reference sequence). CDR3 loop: CASSFRDRGYEQYF. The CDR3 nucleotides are TGTGCCAGCAGTTTCCGGGACAGGGGGTACGAGCAGTACTTC.

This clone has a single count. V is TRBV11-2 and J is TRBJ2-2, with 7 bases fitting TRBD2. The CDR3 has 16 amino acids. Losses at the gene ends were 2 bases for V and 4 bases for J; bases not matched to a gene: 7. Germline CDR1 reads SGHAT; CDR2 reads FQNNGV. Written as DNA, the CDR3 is TGTGCCAGCAGCTTATTAGGGAGGGCCGGCACCGGGGAGCTGTTTTTT. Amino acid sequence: CASSLLGRAGTGELFF.

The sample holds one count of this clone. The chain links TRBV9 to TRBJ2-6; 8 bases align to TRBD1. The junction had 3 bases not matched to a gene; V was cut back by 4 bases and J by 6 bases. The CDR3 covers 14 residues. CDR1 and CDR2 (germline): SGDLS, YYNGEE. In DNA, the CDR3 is TGTGCCAGCAGCCCAGGGGGCCCGGCCAACGTCCTGACTTTC. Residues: CASSPGGPANVLTF.

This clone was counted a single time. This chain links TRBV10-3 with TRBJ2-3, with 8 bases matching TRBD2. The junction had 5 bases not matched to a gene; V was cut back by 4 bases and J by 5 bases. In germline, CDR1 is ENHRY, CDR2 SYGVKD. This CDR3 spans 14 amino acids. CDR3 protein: CAISGSGGEDTQYF. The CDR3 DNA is TGTGCCATCAGTGGCTCGGGGGGGGAAGATACGCAGTATTTT.

The CDR3 DNA reads as TGTGCCAGCAGCCTGGGACAGCGCTATGGCTACACCTTC. This gives the protein CASSLGQRYGYTF. The rearrangement links TRBV11-2 to TRBJ1-2; 7 positions agree with TRBD1. Germline CDR1 is SGHAT and CDR2 is FQNNGV. This CDR3 has 13 amino acids. Trimming at V came to 5 bases and at J to 4 bases, leaving 4 bases not matched to a gene. Combining the CDR3 with reference TRBV11-2 and TRBJ1-2 gives the whole variable domain EAGVAQSPRYKIIEKRQSVAFWCNPISGHATLYWYQQILGQGPKLLIQFQNNGVVDDSQLPKDRFSAERLKGVDSTLKIQPAKLEDSAVYLCASSLGQRYGYTFGSGTRLTVV.

The CDR3 DNA reads as TGTGCCAGTAGTATGTCAATCCGGGGCAGGGGGCGCACAGATACGCAGTATTTT. Translated, it gives CASSMSIRGRGRTDTQYF. V usage is TRBV19 and J usage is TRBJ2-3, with 8 bases lining up with TRBD1. CDR3 length: 18 amino acids. Germline CDR1 is LNHDA and CDR2 is SQIVND (reference sequence). V gave up 3 bases and J gave up 1 base; unmatched junction bases: 12.

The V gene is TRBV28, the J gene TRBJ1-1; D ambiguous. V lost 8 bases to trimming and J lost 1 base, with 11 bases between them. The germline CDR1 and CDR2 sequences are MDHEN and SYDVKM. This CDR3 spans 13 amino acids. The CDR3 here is CASGVRTNTEAFF. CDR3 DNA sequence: TGTGCCAGCGGCGTCCGGACGAACACTGAAGCTTTCTTT.

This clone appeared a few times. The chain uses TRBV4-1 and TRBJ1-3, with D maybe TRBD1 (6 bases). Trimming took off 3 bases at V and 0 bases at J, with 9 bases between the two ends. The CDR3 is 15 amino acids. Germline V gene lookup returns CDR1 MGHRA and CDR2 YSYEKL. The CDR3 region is CASSHTGSSGNTIYF. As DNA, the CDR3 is TGCGCCAGCAGCCACACAGGGAGCTCTGGAAACACCATATATTTT.

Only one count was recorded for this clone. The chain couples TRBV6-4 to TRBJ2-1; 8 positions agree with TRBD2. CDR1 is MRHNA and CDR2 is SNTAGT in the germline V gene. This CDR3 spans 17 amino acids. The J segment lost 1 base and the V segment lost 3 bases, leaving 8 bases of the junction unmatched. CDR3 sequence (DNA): TGTGCCAGCAGTGATGTAAGCGGGAGAGGGTCCTACAATGAGCAGTTCTTC. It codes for CASSDVSGRGSYNEQFF.

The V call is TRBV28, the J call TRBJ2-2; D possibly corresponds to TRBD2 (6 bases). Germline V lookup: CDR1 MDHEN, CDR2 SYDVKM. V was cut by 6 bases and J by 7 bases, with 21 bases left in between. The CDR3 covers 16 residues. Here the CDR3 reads CASRVPGPGGGGELFF. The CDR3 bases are TGTGCCAGCAGAGTACCGGGTCCCGGGGGAGGCGGGGAGCTGTTTTTT.

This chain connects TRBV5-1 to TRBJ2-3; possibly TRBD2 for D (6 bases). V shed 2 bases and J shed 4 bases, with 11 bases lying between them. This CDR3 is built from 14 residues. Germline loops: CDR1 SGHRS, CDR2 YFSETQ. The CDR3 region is CASSFSRESDTQYF. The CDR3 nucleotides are TGCGCCAGCAGCTTTTCACGGGAGTCAGATACGCAGTATTTT.

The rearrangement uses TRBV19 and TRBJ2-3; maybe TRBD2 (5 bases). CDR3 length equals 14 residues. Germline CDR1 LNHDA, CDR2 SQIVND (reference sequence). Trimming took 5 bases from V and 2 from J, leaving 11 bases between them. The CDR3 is CASSRRAHTDTQYF. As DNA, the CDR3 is TGTGCCAGTAGTCGGCGGGCACACACAGATACGCAGTATTTT.

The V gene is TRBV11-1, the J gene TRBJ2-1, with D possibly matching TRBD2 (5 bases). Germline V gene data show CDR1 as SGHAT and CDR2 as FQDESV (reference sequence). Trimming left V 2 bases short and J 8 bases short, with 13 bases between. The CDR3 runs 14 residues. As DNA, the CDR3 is TGTGCCAGCAGCTTACGGTCGGGGTCTGATGAGCAGTTCTTC. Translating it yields CASSLRSGSDEQFF. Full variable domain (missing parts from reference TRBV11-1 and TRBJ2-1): EAEVAQSPRYKITEKSQAVAFWCDPISGHATLYWYRQILGQGPELLVQFQDESVVDDSQLPKDRFSAERLKGVDSTLKIQPAELGDSAMYLCASSLRSGSDEQFFGPGTRLTVL.

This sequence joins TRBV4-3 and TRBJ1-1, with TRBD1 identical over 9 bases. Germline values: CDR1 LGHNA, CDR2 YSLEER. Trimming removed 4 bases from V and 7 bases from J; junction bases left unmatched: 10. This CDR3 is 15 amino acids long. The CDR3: CASSRWGTGKDEAFF. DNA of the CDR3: TGCGCCAGCAGCCGCTGGGGGACAGGGAAGGATGAAGCTTTCTTT.

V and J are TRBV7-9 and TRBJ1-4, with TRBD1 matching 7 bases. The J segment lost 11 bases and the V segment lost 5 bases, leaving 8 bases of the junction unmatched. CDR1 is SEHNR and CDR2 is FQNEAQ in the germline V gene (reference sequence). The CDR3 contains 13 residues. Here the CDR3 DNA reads TGTGCCAGCAGCGGTCAGCAGGGGGGGAAACTGTTTTTT. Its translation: CASSGQQGGKLFF.

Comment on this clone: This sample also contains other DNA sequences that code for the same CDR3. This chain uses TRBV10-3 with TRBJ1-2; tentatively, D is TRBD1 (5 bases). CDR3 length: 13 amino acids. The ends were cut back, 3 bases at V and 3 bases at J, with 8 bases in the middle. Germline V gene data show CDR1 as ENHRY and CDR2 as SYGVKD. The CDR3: CAISERGDYGYTF. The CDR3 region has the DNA TGTGCCATCAGTGAACGGGGGGACTATGGCTACACCTTC.

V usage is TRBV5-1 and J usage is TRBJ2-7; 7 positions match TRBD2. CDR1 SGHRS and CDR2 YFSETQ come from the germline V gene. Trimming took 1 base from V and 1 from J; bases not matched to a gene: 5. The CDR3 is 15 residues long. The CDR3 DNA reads TGCGCCAGCAGCTTGTTCGGCGGGAGTTCCTACGAGCAGTACTTC. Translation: CASSLFGGSSYEQYF. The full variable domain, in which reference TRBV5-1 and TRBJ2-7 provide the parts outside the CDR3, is KAGVTQTPRYLIKTRGQQVTLSCSPISGHRSVSWYQQTPGQGLQFLFEYFSETQRNKGNFPGRFSGRQFSNSRSEMNVSTLELGDSALYLCASSLFGGSSYEQYFGPGTRLTVT.

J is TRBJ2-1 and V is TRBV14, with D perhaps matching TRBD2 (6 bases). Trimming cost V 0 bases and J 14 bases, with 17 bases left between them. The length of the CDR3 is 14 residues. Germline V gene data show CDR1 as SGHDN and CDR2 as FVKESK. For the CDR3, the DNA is TGTGCCAGCAGCCAAGAGGGACTCGCGGGTTGGGAGTTCTTC. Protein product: CASSQEGLAGWEFF.

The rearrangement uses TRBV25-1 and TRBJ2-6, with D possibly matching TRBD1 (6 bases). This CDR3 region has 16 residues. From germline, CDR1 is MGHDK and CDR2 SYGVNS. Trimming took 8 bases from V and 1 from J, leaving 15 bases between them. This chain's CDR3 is CASDTGTSSGANVLTF. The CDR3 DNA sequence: TGTGCCAGCGATACAGGGACCTCATCTGGGGCCAACGTCCTGACTTTC.

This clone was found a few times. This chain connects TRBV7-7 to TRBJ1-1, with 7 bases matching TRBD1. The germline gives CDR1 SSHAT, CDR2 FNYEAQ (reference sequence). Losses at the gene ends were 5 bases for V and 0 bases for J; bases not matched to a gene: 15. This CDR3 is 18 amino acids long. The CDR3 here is CASSLPRDQGVVNTEAFF. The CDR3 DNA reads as TGTGCCAGCAGCCTACCACGGGACCAGGGGGTTGTGAACACTGAAGCTTTCTTT. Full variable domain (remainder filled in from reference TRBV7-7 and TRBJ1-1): GAGVSQSPRYKVTKRGQDVTLRCDPISSHATLYWYQQALGQGPEFLTYFNYEAQPDKSGLPSDRFSAERPEGSISTLTIQRTEQRDSAMYRCASSLPRDQGVVNTEAFFGQGTRLTVV.

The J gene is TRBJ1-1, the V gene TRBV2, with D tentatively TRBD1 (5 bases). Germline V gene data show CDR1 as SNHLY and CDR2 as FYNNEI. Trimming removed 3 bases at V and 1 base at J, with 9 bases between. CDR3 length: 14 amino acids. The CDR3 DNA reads TGTGCCAGCAGTGATCGGGGCTCGAACACTGAAGCTTTCTTT. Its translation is CASSDRGSNTEAFF.

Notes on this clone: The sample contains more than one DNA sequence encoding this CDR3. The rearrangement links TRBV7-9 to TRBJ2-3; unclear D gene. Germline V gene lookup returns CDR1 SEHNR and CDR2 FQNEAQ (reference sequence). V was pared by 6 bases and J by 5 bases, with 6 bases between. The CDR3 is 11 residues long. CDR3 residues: CASSLLDTQYF. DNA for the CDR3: TGTGCCAGCAGTCTTTTAGATACGCAGTATTTT.